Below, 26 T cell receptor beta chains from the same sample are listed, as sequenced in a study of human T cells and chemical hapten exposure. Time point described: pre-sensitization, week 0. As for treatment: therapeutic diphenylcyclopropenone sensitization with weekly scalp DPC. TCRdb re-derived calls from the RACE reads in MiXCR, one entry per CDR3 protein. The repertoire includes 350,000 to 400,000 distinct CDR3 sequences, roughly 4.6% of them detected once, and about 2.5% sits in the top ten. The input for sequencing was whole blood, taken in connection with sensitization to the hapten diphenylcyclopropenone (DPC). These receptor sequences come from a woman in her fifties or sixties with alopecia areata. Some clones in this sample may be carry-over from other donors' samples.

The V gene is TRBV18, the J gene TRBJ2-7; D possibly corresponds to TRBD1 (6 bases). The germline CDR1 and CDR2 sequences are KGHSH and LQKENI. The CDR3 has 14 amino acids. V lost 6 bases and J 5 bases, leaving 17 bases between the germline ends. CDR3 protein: CASSPGGGADEQYF. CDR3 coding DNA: TGTGCCAGCTCGCCCGGTGGGGGCGCGGACGAGCAGTACTTC.

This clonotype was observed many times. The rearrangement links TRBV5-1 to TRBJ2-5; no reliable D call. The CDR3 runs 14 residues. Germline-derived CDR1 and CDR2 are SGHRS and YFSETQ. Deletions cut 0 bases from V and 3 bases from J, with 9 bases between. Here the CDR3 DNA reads TGCGCCAGCAGCTTGGCAGGCGAAAAAGAGACCCAGTACTTC. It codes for CASSLAGEKETQYF.

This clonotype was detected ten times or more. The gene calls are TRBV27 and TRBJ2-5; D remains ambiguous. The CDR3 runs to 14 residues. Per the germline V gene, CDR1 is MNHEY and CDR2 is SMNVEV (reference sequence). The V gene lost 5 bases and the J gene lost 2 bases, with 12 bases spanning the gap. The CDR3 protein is CASSPLAAQETQYF. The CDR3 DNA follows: TGTGCCAGCAGTCCCTTAGCAGCACAAGAGACCCAGTACTTC.

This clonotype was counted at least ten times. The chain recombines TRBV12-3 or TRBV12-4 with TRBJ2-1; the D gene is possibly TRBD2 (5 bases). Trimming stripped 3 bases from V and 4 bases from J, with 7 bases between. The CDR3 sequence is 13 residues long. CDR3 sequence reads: CASSFSGYNEQFF. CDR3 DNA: TGTGCCAGCAGTTTCAGCGGTTACAATGAGCAGTTCTTC.

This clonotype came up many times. CDR3 nucleotide sequence: TGTGCCAGCAGCTTGGCCATAGCGGAGCACCTTGCCAATGAGCAGTTCTTC. It encodes CASSLAIAEHLANEQFF. The chain couples TRBV5-6 to TRBJ2-1; possibly TRBD2 for D (6 bases). Germline V gene lookup returns CDR1 SGHDT and CDR2 YYEEEE. V dropped 0 bases and J dropped 6 bases, with 19 bases sitting between them. This CDR3 has 17 residues.

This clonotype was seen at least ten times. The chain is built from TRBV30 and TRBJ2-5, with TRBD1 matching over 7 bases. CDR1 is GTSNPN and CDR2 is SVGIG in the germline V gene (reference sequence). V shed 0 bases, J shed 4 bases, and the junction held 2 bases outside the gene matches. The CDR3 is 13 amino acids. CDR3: CAWSVTGAETQYF. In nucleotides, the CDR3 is TGTGCCTGGAGTGTTACAGGGGCAGAGACCCAGTACTTC.

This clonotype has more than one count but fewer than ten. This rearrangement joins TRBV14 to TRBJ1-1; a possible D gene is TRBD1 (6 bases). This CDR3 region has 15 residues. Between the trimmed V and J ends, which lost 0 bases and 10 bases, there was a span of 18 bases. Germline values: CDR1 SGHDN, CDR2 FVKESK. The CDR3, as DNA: TGTGCCAGCAGCCAAGATTCAGGGGCCCTTGGAGGAGCTTTCTTT. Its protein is CASSQDSGALGGAFF. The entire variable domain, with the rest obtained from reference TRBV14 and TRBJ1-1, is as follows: EAGVTQFPSHSVIEKGQTVTLRCDPISGHDNLYWYRRVMGKEIKFLLHFVKESKQDESGMPNNRFLAERTGGTYSTLKVQPAELEDSGVYFCASSQDSGALGGAFFGQGTRLTVV.

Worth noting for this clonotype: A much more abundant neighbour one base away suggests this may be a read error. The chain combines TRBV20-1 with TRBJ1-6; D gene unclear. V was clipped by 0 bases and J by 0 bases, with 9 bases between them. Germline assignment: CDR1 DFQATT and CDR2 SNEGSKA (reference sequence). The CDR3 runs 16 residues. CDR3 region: CSARDLESSYNSPLHF. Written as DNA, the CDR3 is TGCAGTGCTAGAGATTTGGAGAGCTCCTATAATTCACCCCTCCACTTT.

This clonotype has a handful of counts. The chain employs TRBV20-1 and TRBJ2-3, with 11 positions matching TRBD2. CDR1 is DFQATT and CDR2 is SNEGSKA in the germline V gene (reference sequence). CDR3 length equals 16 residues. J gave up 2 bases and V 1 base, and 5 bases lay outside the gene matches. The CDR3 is CSARALAGDSTDTQYF. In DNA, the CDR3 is TGCAGTGCTAGAGCACTAGCGGGAGACTCCACAGATACGCAGTATTTT.

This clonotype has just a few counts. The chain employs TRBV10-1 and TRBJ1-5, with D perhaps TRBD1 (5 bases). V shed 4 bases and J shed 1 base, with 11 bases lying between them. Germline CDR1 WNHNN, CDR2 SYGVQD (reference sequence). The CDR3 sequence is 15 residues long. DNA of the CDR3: TGCGCCAGCAGTGGAGCGGGGCCCAGCAATCAGCCCCAGCATTTT. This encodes CASSGAGPSNQPQHF.

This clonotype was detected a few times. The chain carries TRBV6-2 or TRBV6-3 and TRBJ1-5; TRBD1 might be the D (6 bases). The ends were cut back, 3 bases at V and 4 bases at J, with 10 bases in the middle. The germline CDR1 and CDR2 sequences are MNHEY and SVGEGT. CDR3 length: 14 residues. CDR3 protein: CASSYTGPNQPQHF. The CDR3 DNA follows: TGTGCCAGCAGTTATACAGGGCCGAATCAGCCCCAGCATTTT.

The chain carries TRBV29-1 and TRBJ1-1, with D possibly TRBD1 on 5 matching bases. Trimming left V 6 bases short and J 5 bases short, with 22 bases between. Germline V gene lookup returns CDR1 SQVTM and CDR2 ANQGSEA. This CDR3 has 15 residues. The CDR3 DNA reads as TGCAGCGTGGACGAATCTCTGACAGTGGGGACTGAAGCTTTCTTT. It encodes CSVDESLTVGTEAFF.

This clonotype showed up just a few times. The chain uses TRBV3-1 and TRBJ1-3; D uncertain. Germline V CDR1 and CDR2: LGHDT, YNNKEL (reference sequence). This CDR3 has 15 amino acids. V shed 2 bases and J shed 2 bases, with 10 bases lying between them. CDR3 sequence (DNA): TGTGCCAGCAGCCAACAAACGGGGACTGGAAACACCATATATTTT. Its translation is CASSQQTGTGNTIYF.

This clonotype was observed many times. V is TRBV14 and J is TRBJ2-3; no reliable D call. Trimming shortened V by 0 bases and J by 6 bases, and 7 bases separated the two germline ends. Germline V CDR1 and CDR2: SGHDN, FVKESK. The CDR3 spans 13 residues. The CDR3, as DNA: TGTGCCAGCAGCCAAGAAGAGGTGGATACGCAGTATTTT. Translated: CASSQEEVDTQYF.

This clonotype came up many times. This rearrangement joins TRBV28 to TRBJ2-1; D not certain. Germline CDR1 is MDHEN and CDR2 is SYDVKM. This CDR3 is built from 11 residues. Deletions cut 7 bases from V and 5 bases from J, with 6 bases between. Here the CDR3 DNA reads TGTGCCAGCACCATAAACAATGAGCAGTTCTTC. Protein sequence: CASTINNEQFF.

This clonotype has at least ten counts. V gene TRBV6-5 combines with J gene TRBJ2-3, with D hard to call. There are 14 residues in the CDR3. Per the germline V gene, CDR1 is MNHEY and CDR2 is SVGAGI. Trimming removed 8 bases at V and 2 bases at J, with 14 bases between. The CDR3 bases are TGTGCCAGCGGCGGTTTCGACCCCACAGATACGCAGTATTTT. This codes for CASGGFDPTDTQYF.

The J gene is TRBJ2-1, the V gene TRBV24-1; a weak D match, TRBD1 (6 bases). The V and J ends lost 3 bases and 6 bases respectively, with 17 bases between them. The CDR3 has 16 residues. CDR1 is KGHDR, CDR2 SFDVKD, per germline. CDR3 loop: CATSDTGSDITNEQFF. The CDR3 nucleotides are TGTGCCACCAGTGATACAGGGAGCGATATTACCAATGAGCAGTTCTTC.

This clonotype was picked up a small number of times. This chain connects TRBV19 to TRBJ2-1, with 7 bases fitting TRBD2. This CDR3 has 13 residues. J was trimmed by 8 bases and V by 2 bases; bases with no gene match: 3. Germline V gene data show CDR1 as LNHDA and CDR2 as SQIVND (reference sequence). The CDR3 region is CASSILGRDEQFF. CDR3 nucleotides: TGTGCCAGTAGTATACTTGGGAGGGATGAGCAGTTCTTC.

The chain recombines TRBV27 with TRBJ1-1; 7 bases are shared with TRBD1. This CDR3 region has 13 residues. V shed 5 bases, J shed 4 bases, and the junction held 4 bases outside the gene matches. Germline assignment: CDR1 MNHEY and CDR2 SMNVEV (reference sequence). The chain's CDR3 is CASSSRDSTEAFF. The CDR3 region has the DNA TGTGCCAGCAGTAGTCGGGACAGCACTGAAGCTTTCTTT.

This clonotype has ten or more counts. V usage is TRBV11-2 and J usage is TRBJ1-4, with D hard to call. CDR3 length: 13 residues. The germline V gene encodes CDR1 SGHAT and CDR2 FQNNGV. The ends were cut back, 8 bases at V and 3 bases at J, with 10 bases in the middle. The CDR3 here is CASGEWPNEKLFF. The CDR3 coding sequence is TGTGCCAGCGGCGAGTGGCCTAATGAAAAACTGTTTTTT.

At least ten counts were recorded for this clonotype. The CDR3 loop reads CASSLSSRGGNQPQHF. The CDR3 nucleotides are TGTGCCAGCAGCTTATCGAGCAGGGGGGGCAATCAGCCCCAGCATTTT. The chain carries TRBV7-8 and TRBJ1-5; the match to TRBD1 covers 7 bases. J was trimmed by 2 bases and V by 2 bases; bases with no gene match: 6. The CDR3 loop spans 16 amino acids. Looked up from germline, CDR1 is SGHVS and CDR2 is FQNEAQ.

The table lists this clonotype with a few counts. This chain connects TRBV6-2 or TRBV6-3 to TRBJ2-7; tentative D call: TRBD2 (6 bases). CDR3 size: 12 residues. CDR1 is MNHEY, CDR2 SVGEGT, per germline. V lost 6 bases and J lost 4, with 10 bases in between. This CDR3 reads CASRFGGYEQYF. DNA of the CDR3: TGTGCCAGCAGATTCGGAGGGTACGAGCAGTACTTC.

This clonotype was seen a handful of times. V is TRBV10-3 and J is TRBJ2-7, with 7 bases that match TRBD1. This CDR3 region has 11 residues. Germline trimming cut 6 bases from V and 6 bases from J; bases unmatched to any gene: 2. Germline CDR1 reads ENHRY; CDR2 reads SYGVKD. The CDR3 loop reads CAISRTGEQYF. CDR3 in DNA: TGTGCCATCAGCCGGACAGGCGAGCAGTACTTC.

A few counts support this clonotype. For the CDR3, the DNA is TGTGCCAGCAGCCGGGACAGTACCTTGAACACTGAAGCTTTCTTT. Protein sequence: CASSRDSTLNTEAFF. This rearrangement joins TRBV7-8 to TRBJ1-1; 7 nucleotides match TRBD1. CDR3 length: 15 amino acids. Losses at the gene ends were 5 bases for V and 0 bases for J; bases not matched to a gene: 6. The germline V gene has CDR1 SGHVS and CDR2 FQNEAQ.

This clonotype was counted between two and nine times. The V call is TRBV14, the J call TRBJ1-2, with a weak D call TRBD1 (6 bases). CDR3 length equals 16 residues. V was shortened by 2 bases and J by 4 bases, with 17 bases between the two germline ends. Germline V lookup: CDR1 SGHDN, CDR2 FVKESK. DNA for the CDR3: TGTGCCAGCAGCCAAAGCGCGCAAGGGGGGATCTATGGCTACACCTTC. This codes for CASSQSAQGGIYGYTF.

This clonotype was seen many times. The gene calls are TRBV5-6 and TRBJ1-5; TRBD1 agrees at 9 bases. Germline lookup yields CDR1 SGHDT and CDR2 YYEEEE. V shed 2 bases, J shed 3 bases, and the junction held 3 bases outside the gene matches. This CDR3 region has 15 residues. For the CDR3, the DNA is TGTGCCAGCAGCTTTGGACAGGGGTACAATCAGCCCCAGCATTTT. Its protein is CASSFGQGYNQPQHF. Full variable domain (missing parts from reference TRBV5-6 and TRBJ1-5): DAGVTQSPTHLIKTRGQQVTLRCSPKSGHDTVSWYQQALGQGPQFIFQYYEEEERQRGNFPDRFSGHQFPNYSSELNVNALLLGDSALYLCASSFGQGYNQPQHFGDGTRLSIL.